Listed below are T cell receptor beta chains from one sample, sequenced in a study of regulatory T cells in long-lasting Graves disease. TCRdb re-analysed the multiplex PCR reads in MiXCR, keeping a single row per CDR3 protein. Of about 470,000 distinct CDR3 sequences detected, under 25% appear once; the ten largest clones hold 6.5% to 9%. Sequenced material: peripheral blood mononuclear cells (PBMCs), taken when the disease was refractory, from a patient treated with antithyroid drugs. The source is a female donor with Graves disease. Each CDR3 is given without its conserved first and last residue.

J gene | V gene | CDR3 protein
TRBJ1-2 | TRBV28 | ASSLRGTNYGYT
TRBJ2-7 | TRBV30 | AWSAGTASYEQY
TRBJ2-2 | TRBV4-1 | ASSQAPPPDTGELF
TRBJ2-7 | TRBV28 | ASSLYRDTIYEQY
TRBJ2-7 | TRBV7-9 | ASTPASVDEQY
TRBJ2-7 | TRBV7-9 | ASSLKAASGGAYEQY
TRBJ2-3 | TRBV11-2 | ASSLSGQFTDTQY
TRBJ2-5 | TRBV12-3/TRBV12-4 | ASTPRTSGPVGAQY
TRBJ1-5 | TRBV7-2 | ASSQGTEQPQH
TRBJ2-5 | TRBV5-1 | ASSWGTGKETQY
TRBJ1-2 | TRBV9 | ASSQRQNYGYT
TRBJ1-1 | TRBV6-1 | ASNPTRTTEAF
TRBJ1-2 | TRBV7-2 | ASSLSKGSGGYT
TRBJ1-2 | TRBV6-1 | ASSLRQDLLNYGYT
TRBJ1-5 | TRBV20-1 | SAREGQHLNQPQH
TRBJ2-2 | TRBV12-3/TRBV12-4 | ASSGQGTGELF
TRBJ2-5 | TRBV10-2 | ASSEYRSQETQY
TRBJ2-7 | TRBV13 | ASSRQGQGEQY
TRBJ2-7 | TRBV5-1 | ASSLGLSLEQY
TRBJ2-5 | TRBV20-1 | SARPGLAGTEKTQY
TRBJ2-5 | TRBV28 | ASSYLRQGLRQETQY
TRBJ2-2 | TRBV11-2 | ASSWISRAGPNTGELF
TRBJ2-7 | TRBV2 | ASSELTSQEQY
TRBJ2-7 | TRBV27 | ASSPNPSAGLSYEQY
TRBJ1-4 | TRBV19 | ASSIAGAGFATNEKLF
TRBJ1-1 | TRBV3-1 | ASSSDRGGEAF
TRBJ1-6 | TRBV2 | ASRSGTGVNSPLH
TRBJ2-5 | TRBV4-1 | ASSLGQGNGETQY